What follows are 28 T cell receptor beta chains derived from one specimen sequenced in a study of a mutant IDH1 vaccine in newly diagnosed glioma. The method was immunoSEQ multiplex PCR; TCRdb's version includes in-frame clones alone and lacks a portion of them. The table has fewer than 45,000 clones, 81% seen once. The time point here: week 35, safety follow-up. The content of each vaccine dose was 300 ug of mutant IDH1 20-mer peptide, and topical imiquimod accompanied it. Their recognized antigens are unknown. The source material was PBMCs, sampled from a glioma patient whose treatment included an IDH1 peptide vaccine. These receptors were collected from a woman in her 40s with glioma. Some clones in this sample may be carry-over from other donors' samples.

V gene TRBV7-3 combines with J gene TRBJ2-2; possible D gene TRBD2, 5 bases. The V and J ends lost 5 bases and 3 bases respectively, with 10 bases between them. Germline V gives CDR1 SGHTA, CDR2 FQGTGA. The CDR3 has 14 amino acids. CDR3 in DNA: TGTGCCAGCAGCCCCGGACTTTACACCGGGGAGCTGTTTTTT. Translation: CASSPGLYTGELFF.

Only a few counts were recorded for this clone. J is TRBJ2-2 and V is TRBV6-5, with 15 bases matching TRBD2. Germline CDR1 MNHEY, CDR2 SVGAGI. The CDR3 covers 14 residues. Trimming cost V 6 bases and J 8 bases; bases outside gene matches: 1. The CDR3 sequence: CASRGTSGRGELFF. CDR3 nucleotide sequence: TGTGCCAGCAGAGGGACTAGCGGGAGGGGGGAGCTGTTTTTT.

V usage is TRBV27 and J usage is TRBJ1-5, with D possibly matching TRBD1 (6 bases). CDR1 is MNHEY and CDR2 is SMNVEV in the germline V gene (reference sequence). CDR3 length equals 14 residues. Trimming pared 2 bases from V and 2 bases from J, leaving 7 bases between. For the CDR3, the DNA is TGTGCCAGCAGTTTAGGACAGCGCAATCAGCCCCAGCATTTT. Residues: CASSLGQRNQPQHF.

This chain connects TRBV27 to TRBJ2-1, with no clear D. V was cut by 3 bases and J by 5 bases, with 8 bases left in between. Germline V gene data show CDR1 as MNHEY and CDR2 as SMNVEV (reference sequence). This CDR3 region has 13 residues. The CDR3 nucleotides read TGTGCCAGCAGTTTCTCTCGGAACAATGAGCAGTTCTTC. Protein sequence: CASSFSRNNEQFF.

This clone showed up just a few times. Other nucleotide sequences from this sample produce the same CDR3. The rearrangement uses TRBV19 and TRBJ1-1; no clear D gene. The CDR3 is 12 residues long. With 1 base removed from V and 2 bases from J, the gap between germline ends came to 2 bases. The germline V gene has CDR1 LNHDA and CDR2 SQIVND (reference sequence). CDR3 bases: TGTGCCAGTAGTATAGGCAACACTGAAGCTTTCTTT. It is translated as CASSIGNTEAFF.

The rearrangement joins TRBV6-5 to TRBJ1-5; D gene unclear. Trimming cost V 2 bases and J 1 base, with 6 bases left between them. The CDR3 has 14 amino acids. Germline CDR1 MNHEY, CDR2 SVGAGI. CDR3 DNA sequence: TGTGCCAGCAGTTACCAGCGCAGCAATCAGCCCCAGCATTTT. Translating gives CASSYQRSNQPQHF.

The chain employs TRBV2 and TRBJ1-5, with D possibly TRBD1 on 6 matching bases. Germline V gene lookup returns CDR1 SNHLY and CDR2 FYNNEI. CDR3 length: 13 residues. V was cut by 7 bases and J by 4 bases, with 11 bases left in between. Here the CDR3 DNA reads TGTGCCAGCAATAGAGGGGGTAATCAGCCCCAGCATTTT. Protein sequence: CASNRGGNQPQHF.

The V call is TRBV18, the J call TRBJ1-2; D not resolved. Germline lookup yields CDR1 KGHSH and CDR2 LQKENI. V was clipped by 2 bases and J by 8 bases, with 12 bases between them. CDR3 size: 13 residues. The CDR3 nucleotides are TGTGCCAGCTCACCAGGAGTTTCTAGGGGCTACACCTTC. Its protein product is CASSPGVSRGYTF.

This clone was observed a few times. The V and J genes are TRBV5-6 and TRBJ2-7, with 13 positions matching TRBD2. The junction had 12 bases not matched to a gene; V was cut back by 3 bases and J by 3 bases. CDR3 length equals 18 residues. CDR1 SGHDT and CDR2 YYEEEE come from the germline V gene. DNA for the CDR3: TGTGCCAGCAGCTCCCGGACTAGCGGGAGTCGGGGGTTCTACGAGCAGTACTTC. Protein: CASSSRTSGSRGFYEQYF.

The rearrangement links TRBV19 to TRBJ2-2; maybe TRBD2 (7 bases). The germline V gene encodes CDR1 LNHDA and CDR2 SQIVND (reference sequence). The CDR3 is 16 residues long. V lost 7 bases and J lost 1, with 16 bases in between. In DNA form, the CDR3 reads TGTGCCAGTACCCATACGGGGGGCTTGAACACCGGGGAGCTGTTTTTT. As protein: CASTHTGGLNTGELFF.

The count of this clone is one. The chain uses TRBV7-8 and TRBJ2-2; 7 bases are shared with TRBD2. CDR1 is SGHVS and CDR2 is FQNEAQ in the germline V gene. Trimming took 3 bases from V and 6 from J; bases not matched to a gene: 7. The length of the CDR3 is 15 residues. The CDR3 DNA reads as TGTGCCAGCAGCTTCAGTCTAGCGGTTGCCGGGGAGCTGTTTTTT. It is translated as CASSFSLAVAGELFF.

This rearrangement joins TRBV18 to TRBJ1-5, with D unresolved. Germline CDR1 and CDR2: KGHSH and LQKENI. The CDR3 is 13 amino acids. The V end lost 0 bases, the J end lost 6 bases, and 6 bases lay between the germline ends. CDR3 protein: CASSPPNFQPQHF. CDR3 coding DNA: TGTGCCAGCTCACCACCTAATTTTCAGCCCCAGCATTTT.

V is TRBV5-1 and J is TRBJ2-1, with 9 bases aligning to TRBD2. The CDR3 totals 17 residues. CDR1 is SGHRS and CDR2 is YFSETQ in the germline V gene. V lost 0 bases, J lost 0 bases, and 4 bases stayed unmatched. The CDR3, as DNA: TGCGCCAGCAGCTTGGCCCTTAGCGGGAGCTCCTACAATGAGCAGTTCTTC. Amino acids: CASSLALSGSSYNEQFF.

This clone appeared a single time. This chain uses TRBV5-4 with TRBJ2-3; the D gene could be TRBD1 or TRBD2 (5 bases each). The germline V gene has CDR1 SGHNT and CDR2 YYREEE (reference sequence). The CDR3 spans 14 residues. V lost 2 bases and J 1 base, leaving 8 bases between the germline ends. The chain's CDR3 is CASSFRGGTDTQYF. The CDR3 DNA sequence: TGTGCCAGCAGCTTTCGGGGCGGCACAGATACGCAGTATTTT.

This clone was seen just once. This chain connects TRBV9 to TRBJ2-7; D is unclear. This CDR3 comprises 15 residues. From germline, CDR1 is SGDLS and CDR2 YYNGEE. Trimming pared 0 bases from V and 4 bases from J, leaving 14 bases between. Here the CDR3 reads CASSVAAESRYEQYF. In DNA form, the CDR3 reads TGTGCCAGCAGCGTAGCGGCAGAATCAAGATACGAGCAGTACTTC.

The table lists this clone with a count of one. The chain joins TRBV7-2 to TRBJ1-3; D is ambiguous. Germline V lookup: CDR1 SGHTA, CDR2 FQGNSA. Trimming took off 3 bases at V and 4 bases at J, with 7 bases between the two ends. The CDR3 totals 13 residues. The CDR3 spells CASSFPEGNTIYF. In DNA, the CDR3 is TGTGCCAGCAGCTTTCCTGAAGGAAACACCATATATTTT.

The rearrangement joins TRBV9 to TRBJ1-3; the D is unclear. Germline V gene data show CDR1 as SGDLS and CDR2 as YYNGEE. The CDR3 length is 14 residues. The V end was cut by 2 bases, the J end by 0 bases, with 6 bases between. The CDR3, as DNA: TGTGCCAGCAGCGTCGGTGACTCTGGAAACACCATATATTTT. Protein product: CASSVGDSGNTIYF.

As to this clone: Its ends do not fully match the called genes, so a read error is possible. This rearrangement joins TRBV19 to TRBJ1-1; no reliable D call. The CDR3 is 12 amino acids. Per the germline V gene, CDR1 is LNHDA and CDR2 is SQIVND (reference sequence). The CDR3 loop reads CASSPSSGPASF. In DNA form, the CDR3 reads TGTGCCAGTAGTCCCTCCTCTGGGCCAGCGTCCTTT.

This clone was observed once. The rearrangement joins TRBV18 to TRBJ1-1; possibly TRBD1 for D (5 bases). The germline gives CDR1 KGHSH, CDR2 LQKENI. V dropped 5 bases and J dropped 4 bases, with 11 bases sitting between them. The CDR3 covers 13 residues. DNA for the CDR3: TGTGCCAGCTCATTGGGGGTTGGCACTGAAGCTTTCTTT. Protein sequence: CASSLGVGTEAFF.

The genes are TRBV5-1 and TRBJ2-3; 7 positions match TRBD1. The CDR3 consists of 13 residues. Looked up from germline, CDR1 is SGHRS and CDR2 is YFSETQ. V shed 5 bases, J shed 4 bases, and the junction held 4 bases outside the gene matches. CDR3 region: CASRQGFSDTQYF. CDR3 DNA: TGCGCCAGCAGACAGGGGTTTTCAGATACGCAGTATTTT.

Comment on this clone: The junction and the germline gene differ at one end; a read error may be behind it. The chain is built from TRBV10-3 and TRBJ1-5, with unresolved D. The V gene's germline CDR1 is ENHRY and CDR2 SYGVKD. The CDR3 loop spans 13 amino acids. Here the CDR3 DNA reads TGTGCCATCAGTGAACGCGACGATCAGTCCCAGCATTTT. Its translation is CAISERDDQSQHF.

The V call is TRBV25-1, the J call TRBJ2-2, with TRBD2 as a possible D gene (6 bases). This CDR3 is built from 15 residues. V lost 6 bases to trimming and J lost 6 bases, with 17 bases between them. Germline V gene sequence: CDR1 MGHDK, CDR2 SYGVNS. The CDR3 DNA reads as TGTGCCAGCAGCGGTGTAAGGGAGGCCTCCGGGGAGCTGTTTTTT. Protein sequence: CASSGVREASGELFF.

This chain joins TRBV19 and TRBJ2-1; no firm D call. The CDR3 contains 13 residues. V was cut by 2 bases and J by 10 bases, with 12 bases left in between. CDR1 and CDR2 (germline): LNHDA, SQIVND (reference sequence). The CDR3 loop reads CASSIRSVDEQFF. In DNA, the CDR3 is TGTGCCAGTAGTATAAGGAGCGTCGACGAGCAGTTCTTC.

The chain couples TRBV15 to TRBJ2-7; 8 nucleotides align to TRBD2. Germline V gene data show CDR1 as LNHNV and CDR2 as YYDKDF (reference sequence). The CDR3 has 15 residues. The J segment lost 5 bases and the V segment lost 0 bases, leaving 6 bases of the junction unmatched. CDR3 sequence reads: CATSRDGAGGDEQYF. Here the CDR3 DNA reads TGTGCCACCAGCAGAGATGGGGCGGGAGGTGACGAGCAGTACTTC.

This clone occurred a few times. The V call is TRBV4-3, the J call TRBJ1-1; D might be TRBD1 (5 bases). Germline values: CDR1 LGHNA, CDR2 YSLEER. V was shortened by 8 bases and J by 3 bases, with 7 bases between the two germline ends. The CDR3 spans 11 residues. Here the CDR3 reads CASGGDTEAFF. The CDR3 region has the DNA TGCGCCAGCGGGGGGGACACTGAAGCTTTCTTT.

This chain connects TRBV6-1 to TRBJ2-1; a weak D match, TRBD2 (5 bases). Germline CDR1 reads MNHNS; CDR2 reads SASEGT. This CDR3 contains 14 residues. V was cut by 8 bases and J by 5 bases, with 16 bases left in between. CDR3 loop: CASRKGSANNEQFF. Here the CDR3 DNA reads TGTGCCAGCCGAAAGGGTAGCGCTAACAATGAGCAGTTCTTC.

The chain is built from TRBV9 and TRBJ2-3, with 8 bases matching TRBD2. This CDR3 comprises 15 residues. The germline gives CDR1 SGDLS, CDR2 YYNGEE. V trimming: 5 bases; J trimming: 4 bases; junction bases outside the gene matches: 9. The CDR3 sequence: CASSPGLETADTQYF. The CDR3 DNA reads TGTGCCAGCAGTCCGGGACTAGAAACAGCAGATACGCAGTATTTT. Full variable domain (missing parts from reference TRBV9 and TRBJ2-3): DSGVTQTPKHLITATGQRVTLRCSPRSGDLSVYWYQQSLDQGLQFLIQYYNGEERAKGNILERFSAQQFPDLHSELNLSSLELGDSALYFCASSPGLETADTQYFGPGTRLTVL.

V is TRBV7-8 and J is TRBJ1-3; D is unclear. From germline, CDR1 is SGHVS and CDR2 FQNEAQ. V lost 5 bases, J lost 0 bases, and 2 bases lay in between. There are 12 residues in the CDR3. CDR3 residues: CASSTSGNTIYF. The CDR3, as DNA: TGTGCCAGCAGCACCTCTGGAAACACCATATATTTT.